The rows below give T cell receptor beta chains drawn from one sample of a study of cytomegalovirus exposure and HLA in healthy donors. Here immunoSEQ multiplex PCR was the method, and the copy in TCRdb shows in-frame clones only, minus some. The table records some 130,000 clones, 80% of them present only once. The specimen sequenced was PBMCs. These receptors came from a young man in good health and CMV-seronegative. Each CDR3 is given with its conserved first and last residue. Each record gives: D gene, V gene, J gene, clone size, CDR3 DNA, CDR3 protein. A D gene is named only where the DNA matches it firmly. Clone size, where shown, is once, few, many, or a class for clones that have expanded.

D gene: NA; V gene: TRBV6-6; J gene: TRBJ1-1; clone size: few; CDR3 DNA: TGTGCCAGCAGTTACGGGCAGTTGAACACTGAAGCTTTCTTT; CDR3 protein: CASSYGQLNTEAFF
D gene: TRBD1; V gene: TRBV10-3; J gene: TRBJ2-4; clone size: NA; CDR3 DNA: TGTGCCATCAGTGAACGACAGGGGGGCAACATTCAGTACTTC; CDR3 protein: CAISERQGGNIQYF
D gene: NA; V gene: TRBV11-3; J gene: TRBJ2-3; clone size: NA; CDR3 DNA: TGTGCCAGCAGTCGACAGGGCCCCGGGGGAGATACGCAGTATTTT; CDR3 protein: CASSRQGPGGDTQYF
D gene: NA; V gene: TRBV30; J gene: TRBJ1-1; clone size: NA; CDR3 DNA: TGTGCCTGGAGCCCCGGGATAGAAGCTTTCTTT; CDR3 protein: CAWSPGIEAFF
D gene: NA; V gene: TRBV28; J gene: TRBJ1-3; clone size: NA; CDR3 DNA: TGTGCCAGCAGCCGTACATACCCTCCAGGCACCATATATTTT; CDR3 protein: CASSRTYPPGTIYF
D gene: NA; V gene: TRBV5-1; J gene: TRBJ2-7; clone size: NA; CDR3 DNA: TGCGCCAGCAGCGCCCGAGGACAGGGAGGGGGTTACGAGCAGTACTTC; CDR3 protein: CASSARGQGGGYEQYF
D gene: NA; V gene: TRBV5-4; J gene: TRBJ1-1; clone size: few; CDR3 DNA: TGTGCCAGCAGCCCGGGGAAGTGGCACACTGAAGCTTTCTTT; CDR3 protein: CASSPGKWHTEAFF
D gene: NA; V gene: TRBV7-2; J gene: TRBJ2-1; clone size: NA; CDR3 DNA: TGTGCCAGCAGCTTATCTAGACTCCAGCAGTTCTTC; CDR3 protein: CASSLSRLQQFF
D gene: NA; V gene: TRBV2; J gene: TRBJ2-7; clone size: NA; CDR3 DNA: TGTGCCAGCAAGGGCGGAGGGGTTGGGGAGCAGTACTTC; CDR3 protein: CASKGGGVGEQYF
D gene: NA; V gene: TRBV5-1; J gene: TRBJ1-2; clone size: NA; CDR3 DNA: TGCGCCAGCAGCTTGCAAATCCCCCCTGCGGGCGGCTACACCTTC; CDR3 protein: CASSLQIPPAGGYTF
D gene: NA; V gene: TRBV5-1; J gene: TRBJ2-7; clone size: NA; CDR3 DNA: TGCGCCAGCAGGGTTGGGGCAGGGGAACCCTACGAGCAGTACTTC; CDR3 protein: CASRVGAGEPYEQYF
D gene: TRBD1; V gene: TRBV6-6; J gene: TRBJ1-6; clone size: NA; CDR3 DNA: TGTGCCAGCACCCCTAGACAGGGCGTAGAATCACCCCTCCACTTT; CDR3 protein: CASTPRQGVESPLHF
D gene: NA; V gene: TRBV6-1; J gene: TRBJ1-3; clone size: NA; CDR3 DNA: TGTGCCAGCAGGGCGGGACCGAGCTCTGGAAACACCATATATTTT; CDR3 protein: CASRAGPSSGNTIYF
D gene: NA; V gene: TRBV2; J gene: TRBJ2-4; clone size: NA; CDR3 DNA: TGTGCCAGCGTGAATTCCCAGGCGAACATTCAGTACTTC; CDR3 protein: CASVNSQANIQYF
D gene: TRBD1; V gene: TRBV7-2; J gene: TRBJ1-2; clone size: NA; CDR3 DNA: TGTGCCAGCAGCTTCGACAGGGGGCGGCATGGCTACACCTTC; CDR3 protein: CASSFDRGRHGYTF
D gene: TRBD2; V gene: TRBV6-5; J gene: TRBJ2-3; clone size: NA; CDR3 DNA: TGTGCCAGCATGCGGGGGTACGCTACAGATACGCAGTATTTT; CDR3 protein: CASMRGYATDTQYF
D gene: TRBD2; V gene: TRBV5-1; J gene: TRBJ2-1; clone size: NA; CDR3 DNA: TGCGCCAGCAGCTTGGCCGAAGCGGGAGGTCGCAATGAGCAGTTCTTC; CDR3 protein: CASSLAEAGGRNEQFF
D gene: NA; V gene: TRBV2; J gene: TRBJ1-2; clone size: NA; CDR3 DNA: TGTGCCAGCAGTGACCGGGGGGGGGACTATGGCTACACCTTC; CDR3 protein: CASSDRGGDYGYTF
D gene: NA; V gene: TRBV15; J gene: TRBJ2-7; clone size: NA; CDR3 DNA: TGTGCCACCAGCAGACCCGACAGGAGCGTCGAGCAGTACTTC; CDR3 protein: CATSRPDRSVEQYF
D gene: NA; V gene: TRBV4-1; J gene: TRBJ2-7; clone size: NA; CDR3 DNA: TGCGCCAGCAGCCATTTAGGCACAGACTACGAGCAGTACTTC; CDR3 protein: CASSHLGTDYEQYF
D gene: NA; V gene: TRBV6-6; J gene: TRBJ1-2; clone size: NA; CDR3 DNA: TGTGCCAGCAGCCCCGACAATACGTGGGGCTACACCTTC; CDR3 protein: CASSPDNTWGYTF
D gene: TRBD1; V gene: TRBV29-1; J gene: TRBJ1-1; clone size: NA; CDR3 DNA: TGCAGCGTACCAGACAGGGGAGTGACTGAAGCTTTCTTT; CDR3 protein: CSVPDRGVTEAFF
D gene: NA; V gene: TRBV4-3; J gene: TRBJ2-5; clone size: NA; CDR3 DNA: TGCGCCAGCAGCCAAGTGGTGAGCCAGGGCAGAGAGACCCAGTACTTC; CDR3 protein: CASSQVVSQGRETQYF
D gene: NA; V gene: TRBV30; J gene: TRBJ1-2; clone size: NA; CDR3 DNA: TGTGCCTTCGAGGCAGGGATGGACTATGGCTACACCTTC; CDR3 protein: CAFEAGMDYGYTF
D gene: NA; V gene: TRBV5-1; J gene: TRBJ2-3; clone size: NA; CDR3 DNA: TGCGCCAGCAGCCAAACGGGACTTTCTAGCACAGATACGCAGTATTTT; CDR3 protein: CASSQTGLSSTDTQYF
D gene: NA; V gene: TRBV7-2; J gene: TRBJ2-4; clone size: NA; CDR3 DNA: TGTGCCAGCAGCTTAGGGCAGGGGGGTGGGGAGTACATTCAGTACTTC; CDR3 protein: CASSLGQGGGEYIQYF
D gene: TRBD1; V gene: TRBV27; J gene: TRBJ2-2; clone size: NA; CDR3 DNA: TGTGCCAGCAGTCCCATAGACAGGGCCGAAACCGGGGAGCTGTTTTTT; CDR3 protein: CASSPIDRAETGELFF
D gene: TRBD1; V gene: TRBV5-1; J gene: TRBJ1-2; clone size: NA; CDR3 DNA: TGCGCCAGCAGCACAACAACAGGGGGCGACTATGGCTACACCTTC; CDR3 protein: CASSTTTGGDYGYTF
D gene: NA; V gene: TRBV5-8; J gene: TRBJ2-7; clone size: few; CDR3 DNA: TGTGCCAGCAGCCCGACAACTTCCTACGAGCAGTACTTC; CDR3 protein: CASSPTTSYEQYF
D gene: NA; V gene: TRBV9; J gene: TRBJ2-7; clone size: NA; CDR3 DNA: TGTGCCAGCAGCGGAACAGGGCTGGAGGAGCAGTACTTC; CDR3 protein: CASSGTGLEEQYF
D gene: NA; V gene: TRBV5-1; J gene: TRBJ2-7; clone size: once; CDR3 DNA: TGCGCCAGCAGTCCTCGTGTGGGGAGCCACGAGCAGTACTTC; CDR3 protein: CASSPRVGSHEQYF
D gene: NA; V gene: TRBV18; J gene: TRBJ2-7; clone size: NA; CDR3 DNA: TGTGCCAGCTCACCCCCAGGCTATAACGAGCAGTACTTC; CDR3 protein: CASSPPGYNEQYF
D gene: NA; V gene: TRBV6-6; J gene: TRBJ2-1; clone size: NA; CDR3 DNA: TGTGCCAGCACTTTAGATGTTAGCGGAGAGCAGTTCTTC; CDR3 protein: CASTLDVSGEQFF
D gene: NA; V gene: TRBV7-2; J gene: TRBJ2-7; clone size: NA; CDR3 DNA: TGTGCCAGCAGCCCCTCAGGGACTCTCTACGAGCAGTACTTC; CDR3 protein: CASSPSGTLYEQYF
D gene: TRBD1; V gene: TRBV19; J gene: TRBJ1-1; clone size: NA; CDR3 DNA: TGTGCCAGTAGTACAGGGGGCGTCACTGAAGCTTTCTTT; CDR3 protein: CASSTGGVTEAFF
D gene: TRBD1; V gene: TRBV6-6; J gene: TRBJ2-7; clone size: NA; CDR3 DNA: TGTGCCAGCAGTTACAGTGGACAGGGGGGGTCCCAGGACTTC; CDR3 protein: CASSYSGQGGSQDF
D gene: NA; V gene: TRBV27; J gene: TRBJ1-5; clone size: NA; CDR3 DNA: TGTGCCAGCAGGTCGTATAGCAATCAGCCCCAGCATTTT; CDR3 protein: CASRSYSNQPQHF
D gene: NA; V gene: TRBV11-3; J gene: TRBJ2-1; clone size: NA; CDR3 DNA: TGTGCCAGCAGCCGAGGTGGGGGGAGAGGGATCTGGGGTGAGCAGTTCTTC; CDR3 protein: CASSRGGGRGIWGEQFF
D gene: NA; V gene: TRBV4-3; J gene: TRBJ2-7; clone size: NA; CDR3 DNA: TGCGCCAGCAGCCGAGATAGCGGCCCCTACGAGCAGTACTTC; CDR3 protein: CASSRDSGPYEQYF
D gene: NA; V gene: TRBV9; J gene: TRBJ1-6; clone size: NA; CDR3 DNA: TGTGCCAGCAGCGTAGTGGGGGCGAATTCACCCCTCCACTTT; CDR3 protein: CASSVVGANSPLHF
D gene: NA; V gene: TRBV18; J gene: TRBJ1-1; clone size: NA; CDR3 DNA: TGTGCCAGCTCCGGAGGGAACACTGAAGCTTTCTTT; CDR3 protein: CASSGGNTEAFF
D gene: TRBD2; V gene: TRBV5-4; J gene: TRBJ2-5; clone size: NA; CDR3 DNA: TGTGCCAGCAGAACCAGCGGGAGCGGGGAGACCCAGTACTTC; CDR3 protein: CASRTSGSGETQYF
D gene: TRBD2; V gene: TRBV2; J gene: TRBJ2-7; clone size: NA; CDR3 DNA: TGTGCCAGCAGTGAGCTAGCGGGAGGGGGCGAGCAGTACTTC; CDR3 protein: CASSELAGGGEQYF
D gene: NA; V gene: TRBV10-3; J gene: TRBJ2-1; clone size: NA; CDR3 DNA: TGTGCCATCAGTGAGGAGGCGATTTCCTACAATGAGCAGTTCTTC; CDR3 protein: CAISEEAISYNEQFF
D gene: NA; V gene: TRBV28; J gene: TRBJ1-2; clone size: NA; CDR3 DNA: TGTGCCAGCAGCCCCAGGTACCCTACCTTTAACTATGGCTACACCTTC; CDR3 protein: CASSPRYPTFNYGYTF
D gene: NA; V gene: TRBV19; J gene: TRBJ2-1; clone size: few; CDR3 DNA: TGTGCCAGTAGCGAAAGGGGTTACAATGAGCAGTTCTTC; CDR3 protein: CASSERGYNEQFF
D gene: TRBD1; V gene: TRBV11-2; J gene: TRBJ1-2; clone size: NA; CDR3 DNA: TGTGCCAGCAGAAGCCGGGACAGGGGGCCAGACTATGGCTACACCTTC; CDR3 protein: CASRSRDRGPDYGYTF
D gene: TRBD1; V gene: TRBV18; J gene: TRBJ1-3; clone size: NA; CDR3 DNA: TGTGCCAGCTCACGACCAGACAGGGGCTCTGGAAACACCATATATTTT; CDR3 protein: CASSRPDRGSGNTIYF
D gene: NA; V gene: TRBV18; J gene: TRBJ1-5; clone size: NA; CDR3 DNA: TGTGCCAGCTCACCACTACGAGTCAATCAGCCCCAGCATTTT; CDR3 protein: CASSPLRVNQPQHF
D gene: NA; V gene: TRBV7-7; J gene: TRBJ2-1; clone size: NA; CDR3 DNA: TGTGCCAGCAGCTCTCTCGGGGATTACAATGAGCAGTTCTTC; CDR3 protein: CASSSLGDYNEQFF
D gene: NA; V gene: TRBV7-9; J gene: TRBJ2-7; clone size: NA; CDR3 DNA: TGTGCCAGCAGCTTAGAGCTCCAGGGTGGCTACGAGCAGTACTTC; CDR3 protein: CASSLELQGGYEQYF
D gene: NA; V gene: TRBV11-3; J gene: TRBJ2-4; clone size: once; CDR3 DNA: TGTGCCAGCAGCTCCGGGGTAGCAAACATTCAGTACTTC; CDR3 protein: CASSSGVANIQYF
D gene: TRBD1; V gene: TRBV6-5; J gene: TRBJ2-7; clone size: few; CDR3 DNA: TGTGCCAGCAGTCGGGACAGCGCCTACGAGCAGTACTTC; CDR3 protein: CASSRDSAYEQYF
D gene: NA; V gene: TRBV5-1; J gene: TRBJ2-3; clone size: NA; CDR3 DNA: TGCGCCAGCAGCTTGGAACAGAGTAGCACAGATACGCAGTATTTT; CDR3 protein: CASSLEQSSTDTQYF
D gene: TRBD2; V gene: TRBV5-1; J gene: TRBJ2-7; clone size: NA; CDR3 DNA: TGCGCCAGCAGCTTGACTAGCGTGACCTACGAGCAGTACTTC; CDR3 protein: CASSLTSVTYEQYF